This entry features one TCR beta chain sequence. These data belong to a study of blood T cell repertoires in COVID-19. Original processing methods: Researchers report that nucleated cell counts were estimated from reference gene primer amplification. Clones were read by immunoSEQ multiplex PCR, and TCRdb kept only the in-frame ones, dropping some. The DNA was the basis for D and trimming; V, J and clone size are from that table. The table has more than 120,000 clones, about 80% seen once. This CDR3 spans 13 amino acids. Trimming took 4 bases from V and 0 from J, leaving 7 bases between them. Germline assignment: CDR1 SGHDT and CDR2 YYEEEE.

Sequenced input: peripheral blood. The rearrangement uses TRBV5-6 and TRBJ1-2; the D is unclear. This TCR was sampled from a human donor in a cohort sampled during active COVID-19. CDR3 bases: TGTGCCAGCAGCCCCGGGACTAACTATGGCTACACCTTC. It encodes CASSPGTNYGYTF.